Listed below are T cell receptor beta chains from one sample, sequenced in a study of CD4 and CD8 cells across lung adenocarcinoma regions. TCRdb independently ran MiXCR on the PCR reads; one entry per CDR3 protein. The sample shows roughly 17,000 distinct CDR3 sequences, around 53% of them seen only once. Source material: CD8+ T cells from the center of a lung tumor. These receptors were obtained from a female donor with lung adenocarcinoma. The CD4 and CD8 labels of this study may be unreliable. Each CDR3 is given with its conserved first and last residue. D genes are given only for firm matches. The listing skips clone size in some rows; elsewhere it reads once, few, many or a size class.

>TRBJ2-4|NA|TRBV4-1|NA
TGCGCCAGCAGGCGAGCAGACGGGGCGCGGGGAGCCAAAAACACGCAGTACTTC
CASRRADGARGAKNTQYF
>TRBJ2-1|TRBD2|TRBV27|many
TGTGCCAGCAGCTCTCCGGGGACTAGCGGGACTTATGAGCAGTTCTTC
CASSSPGTSGTYEQFF
>TRBJ2-3|TRBD2|TRBV5-1|NA
TGCGCCAGCAGCTTGGGTTTAGCGGGAGTTACAGATACGCAGTATTTT
CASSLGLAGVTDTQYF
>TRBJ2-3|NA|TRBV14|few
TGTGCCAGCAGCCCCCCTGGAGATACGCAGTATTTT
CASSPPGDTQYF
>TRBJ2-7|NA|TRBV6-1|few
TGTGCCAGCAGTGAAGACCCCAGTTCTTCCTATCCCCGCGAGCAGTACTTC
CASSEDPSSSYPREQYF
>TRBJ2-5|NA|TRBV5-1|medium-sized
TGCGCCAGCCAACATTGGGATCTATCCCAAGAGACCCAGTACTTC
CASQHWDLSQETQYF
>TRBJ2-5|NA|TRBV6-5|NA
TGTGCCAGCAGTTCTCGGACAGATCCTCCAAGAGAGACCCAGTACTTC
CASSSRTDPPRETQYF
>TRBJ2-3|TRBD1|TRBV20-1|few
TGCAGTGCTCGGGACAGGGGGCGCGGGACAGATACGCAGTATTTT
CSARDRGRGTDTQYF
>TRBJ2-1|NA|TRBV3-1|many
TGTGCCAGCAGCCCGTGGGCAGCTTACAATGAGCAGTTCTTC
CASSPWAAYNEQFF
>TRBJ1-5|NA|TRBV27|NA
TGTGCCAGCGCCTCCGGGGATAGCAATCAGCCCCAGCATTTT
CASASGDSNQPQHF
>TRBJ2-1|TRBD2|TRBV7-2|NA
TGTGCCAGCAGCTCGGAAGCGGGAGCCTACAATGAGCAGTTCTTC
CASSSEAGAYNEQFF
>TRBJ2-5|NA|TRBV4-1|NA
TGCGCCGGCAGCCAAGCGGACGGGGGCGGCCGAGACCCAGATACCCAGTACTTT
CAGSQADGGGRDPDTQYF
>TRBJ2-5|NA|TRBV6-1|many
TGTGCCAGCGGGGCGACCCAAGAGACCCAGTACTTC
CASGATQETQYF
>TRBJ2-7|NA|TRBV4-1|few
TGCGCCAGCAGCCTAACCTGGGATGTCTACGAGCAGTACTTC
CASSLTWDVYEQYF
>TRBJ1-2|NA|TRBV7-2|many
TGTGCCAGCAGCCAAGATCGGACAGACTATGGCTACACCTTC
CASSQDRTDYGYTF
>TRBJ2-4|TRBD2|TRBV6-1|NA
TGTGCCAGGCACGGGGGGGGTGACCAAGACATTCAGTACTTC
CARHGGGDQDIQYF
>TRBJ2-5|TRBD1|TRBV27|few
TGTGCCAGCAGTTGGGACAGCGTATTAGGGACCCAGTACTTC
CASSWDSVLGTQYF
>TRBJ2-1|NA|TRBV12-3/TRBV12-4|NA
TGTGCCAGCAGCCGTAGCGGTATTACGTACAATGAGCAGTTCTTC
CASSRSGITYNEQFF
>TRBJ2-5|NA|TRBV7-2|NA
TGTGCCAGCAGCTTGTGGGGACTGGGGGCCGGGGAACAGGAGACCCAGTACTTC
CASSLWGLGAGEQETQYF
>TRBJ1-6|NA|TRBV6-5|NA
TGTGCCAGCAGTTACTCGACCTCCTCACCCCTCCACTTT
CASSYSTSSPLHF
>TRBJ2-4|NA|TRBV6-2/TRBV6-3|NA
TGTGCCAGCACCGACAGGGGACTGGGGCGGGGGGCCAAAGATACTCAGTACTTC
CASTDRGLGRGAKDTQYF
>TRBJ2-3|NA|TRBV6-1|NA
TGTGCCAGCAGACACAGAGAAGAGACGCAGTATTTC
CASRHREETQYF
>TRBJ1-1|TRBD1|TRBV10-3|many
TGTGCCACCATGACAGACAGGGACACTGAAGCTTTCTTT
CATMTDRDTEAFF
>TRBJ2-1|TRBD2|TRBV6-5|medium-sized
TGTGCCAGCAGTTACAGCGGCGGGGGAAATGAGCAGTTCTTC
CASSYSGGGNEQFF
>TRBJ2-2|NA|TRBV7-2|once
TGTGCCAGCAGCTTGGGCGGCGACACCGGGGAGCTGTTTTTT
CASSLGGDTGELFF
>TRBJ2-2|NA|TRBV6-5|NA
TGTGCCAGCAGTTCGACAGAGAGGGGCTACACCGGGGAGCTGTTTTTT
CASSSTERGYTGELFF
>TRBJ2-7|NA|TRBV4-1|NA
TGCGCCAGCAGCCAAGAAGGATTAGCGAGGTTCGAGCAGTACTTC
CASSQEGLARFEQYF
>TRBJ2-1|NA|TRBV6-1|few
TGTGCCAGCAGTGAAATCCGCGGCTACCTTACCTACAATGAGCAGTTCTTC
CASSEIRGYLTYNEQFF
>TRBJ1-1|NA|TRBV14|few
TGTGTCAGCAGTTTTGGACAGATGAACACTGAAGCTTTCTTT
CVSSFGQMNTEAFF
>TRBJ2-1|TRBD2|TRBV7-2|NA
TGTGCCAGCAGCTTAGGACTAGCGGGAGTCCAGGATGAGCAGTTCTTC
CASSLGLAGVQDEQFF
>TRBJ2-3|NA|TRBV10-3|NA
TGTGCCATCACGGGGCGGGGGCGCAAAAATACGCAGTATTTT
CAITGRGRKNTQYF
>TRBJ1-5|NA|TRBV6-5|few
TGTGCCAGCAGTTCGTCGAGGTCCAATCAGCCCCAGCATTTT
CASSSSRSNQPQHF
>TRBJ1-1|NA|TRBV4-1|many
TGCGCCAGCAGCCAAGATGCGGGCCCTAACACTGAAGCTTTCTTT
CASSQDAGPNTEAFF
>TRBJ1-6|NA|TRBV10-2|many
TGCGCCAGCAGTGAGGGACAGAACTATAATTCACCCCTCCACTTT
CASSEGQNYNSPLHF
>TRBJ2-1|NA|TRBV14|medium-sized
TGTGCCAGCAGCCAAGCAGGGTACAATGAGCAGTTCTTC
CASSQAGYNEQFF
>TRBJ1-1|NA|TRBV6-1|many
TGTGCCAGCAGTGAAAACAGTCTGGTATTCATGAACACTGAAGCTTTCTTT
CASSENSLVFMNTEAFF
>TRBJ1-5|TRBD1|TRBV3-1|NA
TGTGCCAGCAGCCGACAGGGAGGCAATCAGCCCCAGCATTTT
CASSRQGGNQPQHF
>TRBJ2-1|TRBD2|TRBV7-6|NA
TGTGCCAGCAGCTTATCTGGGGCTAGCGGATACAATGAGCAGTTCTTC
CASSLSGASGYNEQFF
>TRBJ1-1|NA|TRBV30|NA
TGTGCCTGGAGTGTACGGGCGGGGGTCACTGAAGCTTTCTTT
CAWSVRAGVTEAFF
>TRBJ2-3|TRBD2|TRBV10-3|once
TGTGCCGGGGGGCGGGGGGGCGGTGAGCTAGAGACGCAGTATTTC
CAGGRGGGELETQYF
>TRBJ2-4|NA|TRBV6-1|NA
TGTGCCAGCAGGAACCCGGGGCGGTGGGCCAAAAATACGCAGTACTTC
CASRNPGRWAKNTQYF
>TRBJ2-1|TRBD2|TRBV6-1|NA
TGTGCCAGCAGTTTAAGGGCTGGACTAGCGGGCAATGAGCAGTTCTTC
CASSLRAGLAGNEQFF
>TRBJ2-4|NA|TRBV6-1|NA
TGTGCCACGGGGCTGGGAGCCAAAAACACGCAGTACTTC
CATGLGAKNTQYF
>TRBJ2-5|NA|TRBV10-3|few
TGTGCCATCAGTGACGCAGGGGCTCAAGAGACCCAGTACTTC
CAISDAGAQETQYF